The 13 T cell receptor beta chains below were found in one sample sequenced in a study of T cell responses to AZD1222 COVID-19 vaccine. TCRdb keeps only in-frame clones here, not all; method: immunoSEQ multiplex PCR. The sample holds around 84,000 clones, about 91% seen once. This sample comprised peripheral blood, obtained on day 0 of MenACWY control vaccination. The receptors originated from an adult in good health.

This clone was seen only a few times. The chain has TRBV28 and TRBJ2-7; possible D gene TRBD2, 6 bases. Trimming shortened V by 4 bases and J by 4 bases, and 11 bases separated the two germline ends. Per germline, CDR1 MDHEN and CDR2 SYDVKM. CDR3 length: 13 residues. The CDR3 bases are TGTGCCAGCAGTTCCCGGGGAGGTTACGAGCAGTACTTC. This sequence encodes CASSSRGGYEQYF.

The chain joins TRBV7-2 to TRBJ2-6, with TRBD2 matching over 7 bases. Germline assignment: CDR1 SGHTA and CDR2 FQGNSA. With 1 base clipped from V and 2 bases from J, the junction kept 2 bases outside the gene matches. The CDR3 consists of 16 residues. The chain's CDR3 is CASSLEGGAGANVLTF. The DNA for the CDR3 is TGTGCCAGCAGCTTAGAGGGAGGGGCTGGGGCCAACGTCCTGACTTTC.

The chain combines TRBV28 with TRBJ1-5; tentative D call: TRBD1 (5 bases). CDR1 and CDR2 from the germline V gene are MDHEN and SYDVKM. The germline V and J ends were trimmed by 5 bases and 6 bases, with 8 bases remaining between them. The CDR3 runs to 12 residues. CDR3 sequence: CASSPGGQPQHF. The DNA for the CDR3 is TGTGCCAGCAGTCCCGGGGGTCAGCCCCAGCATTTT.

This clone was detected only once. The genes are TRBV24-1 and TRBJ2-3; TRBD2 might be the D (7 bases). The CDR3 sequence is 15 residues long. Between the trimmed V and J ends, which lost 4 bases and 1 base, there was a span of 11 bases. In germline, CDR1 is KGHDR, CDR2 SFDVKD. CDR3 loop: CATSENGGRTDTQYF. In nucleotides, the CDR3 is TGTGCCACCAGTGAAAACGGGGGGCGCACAGATACGCAGTATTTT.

This clone was observed a single time. The V and J genes are TRBV7-3 and TRBJ1-1; 7 bases are shared with TRBD1. Germline V CDR1 and CDR2: SGHTA, FQGTGA. V shed 8 bases, J shed 4 bases, and the junction held 10 bases outside the gene matches. This CDR3 is built from 14 residues. CDR3 DNA: TGTGCCAGCGCTCTCTCCCAGGGGGTCACTGAAGCTTTCTTT. Protein product: CASALSQGVTEAFF.

The chain has TRBV18 and TRBJ2-2, with TRBD2 matching 11 bases. The CDR3 has 19 residues. J was trimmed by 4 bases and V by 4 bases; bases with no gene match: 14. Germline-derived CDR1 and CDR2 are KGHSH and LQKENI. CDR3 region: CASSLDSGGANPRTGELFF. CDR3 in DNA: TGTGCCAGCTCACTCGATAGCGGGGGGGCCAATCCGCGCACCGGGGAGCTGTTTTTT.

The chain joins TRBV3-1 (or the pseudogene TRBV3-2) to TRBJ2-2; 8 nucleotides match TRBD2. V lost 4 bases, J lost 3 bases, and 7 bases stayed unmatched. The CDR3 has 16 residues. CDR1 and CDR2 (germline): LGHDT, YNNKEL (reference sequence). The CDR3 reads CASSPTGGVDTGELFF. The CDR3, as DNA: TGTGCCAGCAGCCCGACCGGGGGGGTGGACACCGGGGAGCTGTTTTTT.

The V gene is TRBV5-1, the J gene TRBJ2-2; weak D call: TRBD2 (6 bases). Germline assignment: CDR1 SGHRS and CDR2 YFSETQ. Trimming stripped 4 bases from V and 5 bases from J, with 9 bases between. The CDR3 is 13 residues long. The CDR3 region has the DNA TGCGCCAGCAGCGGGGGGACTACCGGGGAGCTGTTTTTT. Protein sequence: CASSGGTTGELFF.

The rearrangement uses TRBV27 and TRBJ1-2; the match to TRBD1 covers 12 bases. Germline V gives CDR1 MNHEY, CDR2 SMNVEV (reference sequence). After removal of 0 bases from V and 7 bases from J, the junction contained 3 bases not matched to a gene. The CDR3 contains 15 residues. The CDR3 DNA reads as TGTGCCAGCAGTTTATCGGGGACAGGGGGCTTTGGCTACACCTTC. Protein: CASSLSGTGGFGYTF.

The chain employs TRBV5-1 and TRBJ1-2; TRBD1 might be the D (5 bases). V gave up 4 bases and J gave up 7 bases, with 20 bases separating them. The CDR3 totals 15 residues. CDR1 is SGHRS and CDR2 is YFSETQ in the germline V gene. Written as DNA, the CDR3 is TGCGCCAGCAGCCCACAGGACATTTCACGTGGTGGCTACACCTTC. Its protein product is CASSPQDISRGGYTF.

In its sample, this clone was seen a few times. This chain uses TRBV18 with TRBJ2-7; D remains unclear. The CDR3 sequence is 13 residues long. The ends were cut back, 0 bases at V and 5 bases at J, with 8 bases in the middle. Germline V CDR1 and CDR2: KGHSH, LQKENI. This CDR3 reads CASSPPDDHEQYF. The CDR3, as DNA: TGTGCCAGCTCACCACCGGACGACCACGAGCAGTACTTC.

This rearrangement joins TRBV5-1 to TRBJ2-1; D gene uncertain. The ends were cut back, 1 base at V and 7 bases at J, with 6 bases in the middle. CDR3 length equals 12 residues. Germline values: CDR1 SGHRS, CDR2 YFSETQ. The CDR3 here is CASSLIANEQFF. DNA of the CDR3: TGCGCCAGCAGCTTGATAGCTAATGAGCAGTTCTTC.

The chain has TRBV27 and TRBJ2-3, with no clear D. Per germline, CDR1 MNHEY and CDR2 SMNVEV (reference sequence). V lost 2 bases and J lost 0, with 9 bases in between. CDR3 length equals 15 residues. CDR3 region: CASSLGWSSTDTQYF. The CDR3 nucleotides read TGTGCCAGCAGTTTAGGGTGGTCTAGCACAGATACGCAGTATTTT.